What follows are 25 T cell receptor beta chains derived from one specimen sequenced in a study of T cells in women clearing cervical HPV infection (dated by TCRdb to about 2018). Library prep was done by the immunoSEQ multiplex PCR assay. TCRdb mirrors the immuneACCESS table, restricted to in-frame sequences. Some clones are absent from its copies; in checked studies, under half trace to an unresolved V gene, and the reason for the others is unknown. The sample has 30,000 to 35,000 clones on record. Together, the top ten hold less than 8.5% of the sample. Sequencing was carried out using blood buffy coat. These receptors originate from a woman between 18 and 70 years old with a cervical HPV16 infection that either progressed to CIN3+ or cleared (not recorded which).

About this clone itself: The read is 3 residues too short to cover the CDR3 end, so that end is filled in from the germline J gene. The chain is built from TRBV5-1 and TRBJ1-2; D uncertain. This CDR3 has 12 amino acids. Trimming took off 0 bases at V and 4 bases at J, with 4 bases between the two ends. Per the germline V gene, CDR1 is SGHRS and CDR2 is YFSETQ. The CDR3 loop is CASSLEGYGYTF. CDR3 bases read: TGCGCCAGCAGCTTGGAAGGCTATGGC. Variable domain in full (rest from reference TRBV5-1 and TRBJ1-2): KAGVTQTPRYLIKTRGQQVTLSCSPISGHRSVSWYQQTPGQGLQFLFEYFSETQRNKGNFPGRFSGRQFSNSRSEMNVSTLELGDSALYLCASSLEGYGYTFGSGTRLTVV.

The CDR3 here is CASNTGTTYNEQFF. The CDR3 bases that were read are TGTGCCAGCAATACCGGGACTACCTACAATGAG. The gene calls are TRBV6-2 or TRBV6-3 and TRBJ2-1; 7 bases are a match to TRBD2. The read falls 3 residues short of the CDR3 end, and the missing part is taken from the germline J gene. Germline-derived CDR1 and CDR2 are MNHEY and SVGEGT. The CDR3 is 14 residues long. The trim removed 7 bases at V and 2 bases at J, leaving 5 bases unmatched.

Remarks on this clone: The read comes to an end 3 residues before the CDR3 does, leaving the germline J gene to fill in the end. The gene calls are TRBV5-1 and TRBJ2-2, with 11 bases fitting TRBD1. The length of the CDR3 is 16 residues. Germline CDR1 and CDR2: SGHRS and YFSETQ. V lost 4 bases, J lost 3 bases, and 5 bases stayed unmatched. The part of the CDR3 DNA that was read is TGCGCCAGCAGCCCTGGACAGGGGGCCGACACCGGGGAG. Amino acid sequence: CASSPGQGADTGE. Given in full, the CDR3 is CASSPGQGADTGELFF.

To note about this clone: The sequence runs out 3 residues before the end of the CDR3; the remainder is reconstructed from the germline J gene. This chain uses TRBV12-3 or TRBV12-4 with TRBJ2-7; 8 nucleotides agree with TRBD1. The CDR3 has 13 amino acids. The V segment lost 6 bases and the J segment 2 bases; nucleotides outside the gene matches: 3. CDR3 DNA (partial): TGTGCCAGCAGCCAACAGGGGGCCTACGAG. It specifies CASSQQGAYE. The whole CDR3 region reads CASSQQGAYEQYF.

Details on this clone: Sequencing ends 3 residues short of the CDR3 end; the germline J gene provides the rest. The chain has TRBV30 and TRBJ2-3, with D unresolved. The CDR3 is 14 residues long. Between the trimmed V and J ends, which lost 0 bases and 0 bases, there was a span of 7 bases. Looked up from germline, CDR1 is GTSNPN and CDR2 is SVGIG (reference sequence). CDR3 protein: CAWSVASSTDTQYF. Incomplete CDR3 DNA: TGTGCCTGGAGTGTGGCATCTAGCACAGATACG.

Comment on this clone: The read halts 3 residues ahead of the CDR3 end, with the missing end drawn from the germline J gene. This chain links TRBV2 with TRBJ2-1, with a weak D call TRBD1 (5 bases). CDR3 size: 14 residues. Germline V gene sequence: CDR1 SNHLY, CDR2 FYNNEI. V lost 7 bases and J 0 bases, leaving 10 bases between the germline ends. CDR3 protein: CASMTAYSYNEQFF. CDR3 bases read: TGTGCCAGCATGACAGCCTACTCCTACAATGAG.

The DNA read from the CDR3 is TGTGCCAGCAGAACTAGCGGGGCTTCGGGAGACACG. Amino acid sequence: CASRTSGASGDT. Given in full, the CDR3 is CASRTSGASGDTQYF. The chain combines TRBV6-4 with TRBJ2-3; 10 bases align to TRBD2. The CDR3 end falls 3 residues outside the read, so it is completed with the germline J gene. The CDR3 consists of 15 residues. Per germline, CDR1 MRHNA and CDR2 SNTAGT.

CDR3 in amino acids: CASSLTSGGPLRQYF. The CDR3 DNA, read in part, is TGTGCCAGCAGTTTGACTAGCGGGGGCCCGTTACGT. The rearrangement joins TRBV6-2 or TRBV6-3 to TRBJ2-4; TRBD2 agrees at 12 bases. The CDR3 end is not reached by the read, which stops 3 residues before it; the germline J gene fills it in. The CDR3 is 15 amino acids. Looked up from germline, CDR1 is MNHEY and CDR2 is SVGEGT.

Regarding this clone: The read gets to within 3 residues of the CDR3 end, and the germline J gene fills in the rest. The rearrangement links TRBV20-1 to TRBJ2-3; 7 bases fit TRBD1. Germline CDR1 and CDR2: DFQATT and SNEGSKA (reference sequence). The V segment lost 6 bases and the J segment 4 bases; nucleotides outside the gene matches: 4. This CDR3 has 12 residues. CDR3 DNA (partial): TGCAGTGCCGCTCAGGGGGCAGATACG. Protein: CSAAQGADT. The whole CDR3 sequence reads CSAAQGADTQYF.

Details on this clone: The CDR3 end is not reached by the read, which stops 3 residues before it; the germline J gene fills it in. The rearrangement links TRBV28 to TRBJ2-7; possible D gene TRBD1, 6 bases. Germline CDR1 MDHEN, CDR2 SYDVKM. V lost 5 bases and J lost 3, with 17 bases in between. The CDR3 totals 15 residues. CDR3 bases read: TGTGCCAGCAGTCCGTTGGGGGCTACATTCTACGAG. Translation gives CASSPLGATFYE. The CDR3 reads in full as CASSPLGATFYEQYF.

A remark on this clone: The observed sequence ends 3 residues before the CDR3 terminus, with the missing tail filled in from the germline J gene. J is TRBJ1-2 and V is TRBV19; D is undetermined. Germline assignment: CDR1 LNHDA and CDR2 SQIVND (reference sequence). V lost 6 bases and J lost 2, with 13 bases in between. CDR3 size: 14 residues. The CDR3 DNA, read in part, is TGTGCCAGTAGAGCGTCCGCAGAGAACTATGGC. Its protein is CASRASAENYG. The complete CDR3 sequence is CASRASAENYGYTF.

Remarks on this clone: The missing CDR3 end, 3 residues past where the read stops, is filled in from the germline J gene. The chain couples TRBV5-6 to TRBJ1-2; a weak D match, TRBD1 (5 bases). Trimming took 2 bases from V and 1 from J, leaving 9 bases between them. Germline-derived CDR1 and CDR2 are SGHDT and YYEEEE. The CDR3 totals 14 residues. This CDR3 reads CASSFQGVNYGYTF. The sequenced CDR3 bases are TGTGCCAGCAGCTTCCAGGGCGTTAACTATGGC.

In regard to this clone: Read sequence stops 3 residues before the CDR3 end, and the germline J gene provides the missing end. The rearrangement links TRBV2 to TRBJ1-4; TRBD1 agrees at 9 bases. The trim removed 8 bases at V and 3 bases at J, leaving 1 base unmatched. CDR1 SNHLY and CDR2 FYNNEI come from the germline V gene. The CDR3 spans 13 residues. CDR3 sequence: CASGDRANEKLFF. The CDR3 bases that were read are TGTGCCAGCGGGGACAGGGCTAATGAAAAA.

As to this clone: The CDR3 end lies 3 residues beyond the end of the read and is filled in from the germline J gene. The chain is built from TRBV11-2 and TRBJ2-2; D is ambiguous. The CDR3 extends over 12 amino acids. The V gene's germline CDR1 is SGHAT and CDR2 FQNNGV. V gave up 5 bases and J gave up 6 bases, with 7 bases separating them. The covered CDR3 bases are TGTGCCAGCAGCGACCGGGCCGGGGAG. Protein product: CASSDRAGE. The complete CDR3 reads CASSDRAGELFF.

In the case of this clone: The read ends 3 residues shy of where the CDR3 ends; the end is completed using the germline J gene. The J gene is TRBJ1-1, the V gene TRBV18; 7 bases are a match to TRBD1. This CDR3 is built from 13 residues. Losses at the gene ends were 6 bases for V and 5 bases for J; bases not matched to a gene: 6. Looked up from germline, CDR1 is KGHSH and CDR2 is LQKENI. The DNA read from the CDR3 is TGTGCCAGCTCGACAGGGAAGGAAACTGAA. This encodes CASSTGKETE. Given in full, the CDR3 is CASSTGKETEAFF.

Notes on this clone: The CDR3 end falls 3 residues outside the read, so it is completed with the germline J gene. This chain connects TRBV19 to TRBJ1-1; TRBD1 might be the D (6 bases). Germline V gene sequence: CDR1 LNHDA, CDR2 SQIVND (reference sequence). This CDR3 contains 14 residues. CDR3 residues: CASSKNRVGNEAFF. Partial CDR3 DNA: TGTGCCAGTAGTAAAAACAGGGTAGGGAATGAG.

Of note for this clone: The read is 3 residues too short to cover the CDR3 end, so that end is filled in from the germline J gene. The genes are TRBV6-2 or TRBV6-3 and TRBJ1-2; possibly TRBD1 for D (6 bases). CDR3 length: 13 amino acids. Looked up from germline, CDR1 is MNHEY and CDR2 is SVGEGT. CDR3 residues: CASSGQIGYDYTF. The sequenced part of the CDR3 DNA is TGTGCCAGCAGTGGACAGATCGGGTACGAC.

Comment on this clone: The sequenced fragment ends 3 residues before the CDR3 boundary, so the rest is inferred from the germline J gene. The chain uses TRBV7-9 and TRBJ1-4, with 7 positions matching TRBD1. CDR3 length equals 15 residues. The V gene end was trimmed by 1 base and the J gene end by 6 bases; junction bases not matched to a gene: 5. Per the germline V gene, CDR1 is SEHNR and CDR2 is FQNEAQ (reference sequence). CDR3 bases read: TGTGCCAGCAGCTTAGGGGACAGACTACATGAAAAA. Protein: CASSLGDRLHEK. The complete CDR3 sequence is CASSLGDRLHEKLFF.

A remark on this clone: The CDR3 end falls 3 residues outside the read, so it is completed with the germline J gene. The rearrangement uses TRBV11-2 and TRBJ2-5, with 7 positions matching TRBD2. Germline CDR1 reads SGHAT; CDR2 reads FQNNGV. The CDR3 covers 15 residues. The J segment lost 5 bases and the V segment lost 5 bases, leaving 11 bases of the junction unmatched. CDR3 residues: CASSPPGRGVETQYF. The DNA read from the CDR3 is TGTGCCAGCAGCCCGCCTGGGAGGGGAGTGGAGACC.

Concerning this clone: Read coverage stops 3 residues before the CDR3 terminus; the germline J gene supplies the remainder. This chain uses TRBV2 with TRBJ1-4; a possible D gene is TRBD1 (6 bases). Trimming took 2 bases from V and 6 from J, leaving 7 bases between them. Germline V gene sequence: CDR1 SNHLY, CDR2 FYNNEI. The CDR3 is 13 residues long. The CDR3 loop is CASSEYRDEKLFF. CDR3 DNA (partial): TGTGCCAGCAGTGAATACAGGGATGAAAAA.

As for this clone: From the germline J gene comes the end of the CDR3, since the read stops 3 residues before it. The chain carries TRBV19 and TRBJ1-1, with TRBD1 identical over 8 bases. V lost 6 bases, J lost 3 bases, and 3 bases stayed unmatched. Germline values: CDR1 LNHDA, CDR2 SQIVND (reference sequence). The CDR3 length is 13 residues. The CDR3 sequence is CASRQDRDTEAFF. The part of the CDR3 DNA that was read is TGTGCCAGTAGACAGGACAGGGACACTGAA.

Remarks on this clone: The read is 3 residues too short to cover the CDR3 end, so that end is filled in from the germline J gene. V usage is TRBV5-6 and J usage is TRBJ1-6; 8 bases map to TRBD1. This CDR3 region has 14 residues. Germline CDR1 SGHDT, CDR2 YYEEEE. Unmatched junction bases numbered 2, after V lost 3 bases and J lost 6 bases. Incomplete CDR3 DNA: TGTGCCAGCAGCTGGGACAGGTTTAATTCACCC. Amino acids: CASSWDRFNSP. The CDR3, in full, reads CASSWDRFNSPLHF.

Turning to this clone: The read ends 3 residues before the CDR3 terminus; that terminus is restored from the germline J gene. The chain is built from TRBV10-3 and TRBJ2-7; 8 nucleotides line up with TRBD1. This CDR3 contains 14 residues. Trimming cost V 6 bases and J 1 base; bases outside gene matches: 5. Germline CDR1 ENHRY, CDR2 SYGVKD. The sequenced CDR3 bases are TGTGCCATCAGATCCGGGACAGGATCCTACGAG. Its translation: CAIRSGTGSYE. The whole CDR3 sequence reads CAIRSGTGSYEQYF.

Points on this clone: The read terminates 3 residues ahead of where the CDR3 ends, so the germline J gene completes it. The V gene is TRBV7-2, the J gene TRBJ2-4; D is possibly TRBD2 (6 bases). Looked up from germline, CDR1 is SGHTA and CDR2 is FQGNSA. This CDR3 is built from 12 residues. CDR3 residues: CASSARGIGQYF. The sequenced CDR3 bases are TGTGCCAGCAGCGCCCGGGGGATTGGT.

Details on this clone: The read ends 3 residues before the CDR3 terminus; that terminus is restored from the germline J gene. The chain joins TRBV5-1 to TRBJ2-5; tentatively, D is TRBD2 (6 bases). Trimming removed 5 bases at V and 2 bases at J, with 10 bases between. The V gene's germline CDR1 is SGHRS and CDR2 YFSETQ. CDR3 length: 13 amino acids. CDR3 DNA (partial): TGCGCCAGCAGATCGGGGGAGCAAGAGACC. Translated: CASRSGEQET. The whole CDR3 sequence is CASRSGEQETQYF.